The 5 T cell receptor beta chains below were found in one sample sequenced in a study of blood T cell repertoires in COVID-19. Assay used: immunoSEQ multiplex PCR; TCRdb lists only in-frame clones, some missing. The sample has 250,000 to 350,000 clones, 75% to 90% seen once. Input material: peripheral blood. All receptors derive from a woman in her forties or fifties who had recovered from COVID-19.

This chain's CDR3 is CASSFSGATTGYTF. The CDR3 nucleotides read TGTGCCAGCAGCTTCAGTGGAGCAACGACTGGCTACACCTTC. The genes are TRBV7-9 and TRBJ1-2; D not certain. Germline V gives CDR1 SEHNR, CDR2 FQNEAQ (reference sequence). The CDR3 runs 14 residues. The V end lost 3 bases, the J end lost 7 bases, and 15 bases lay between the germline ends.

The chain has TRBV7-2 and TRBJ2-3; 9 bases are shared with TRBD2. The CDR3 is 18 amino acids. Trimming took 5 bases from V and 4 from J; bases not matched to a gene: 16. The germline V gene encodes CDR1 SGHTA and CDR2 FQGNSA. This chain's CDR3 is CASSPPRGGVLVADTQYF. CDR3 nucleotides: TGTGCCAGCAGCCCTCCCCGCGGGGGGGTTCTTGTCGCAGATACGCAGTATTTT.

As regards this clone: The junction departs from germline at one end; a sequencing error may be responsible. CDR3 sequence reads: CASSLSPTGEKLFF. In nucleotides, the CDR3 is TGTGCTAGCAGCTTAAGCCCCACAGGGGAAAAACTGTTTTTT. This chain joins TRBV7-7 and TRBJ1-4, with D maybe TRBD1 (6 bases). Germline CDR1 and CDR2: SSHAT and FNYEAQ (reference sequence). The CDR3 has 14 residues.

The chain has TRBV4-3 and TRBJ1-2; 11 bases are a match to TRBD1. The CDR3 totals 15 residues. Germline CDR1 LGHNA, CDR2 YSLEER. V was pared by 1 base and J by 9 bases, with 7 bases of the junction left unmatched. The CDR3 sequence is CASSQGLDRGLSYTF. Here the CDR3 DNA reads TGCGCCAGCAGCCAAGGGCTGGACAGGGGGCTGAGCTACACCTTC.

The CDR3 region has the DNA TGTGCCAGCAGCCAAGAGCGGAGCTCCTACAATGAGCAGTTCTTC. Encoded protein: CASSQERSSYNEQFF. The chain carries TRBV3-1 (or the pseudogene TRBV3-2) and TRBJ2-1, with unresolved D. The CDR3 is 15 amino acids. Germline V gene lookup returns CDR1 LGHDT and CDR2 YNNKEL (reference sequence). V lost 0 bases and J lost 0, with 6 bases in between.